This record covers a single TCR beta chain. Its antigen is currently unknown. This sample is part of a study of breast tumors, draining lymph nodes, adjacent tissues. Study results and caveats: Findings are consistent with lymph node origin and intratumoral expansion of most tumor T cells. Tumor and nontumor repertoires were significantly more similar in luminal-like than in basal-like breast cancer.

The V gene end was trimmed by 0 bases and the J gene end by 7 bases; junction bases not matched to a gene: 4. Germline CDR1 SGHAT, CDR2 FQNNGV. This CDR3 has 16 residues. TCRdb analysed the multiplex PCR reads with MiXCR anew, one entry per CDR3 protein. The data show about 7,600 distinct CDR3 sequences, under 85% seen once. The specimen sequenced was tumor-adjacent breast tissue. The V gene is TRBV11-2, the J gene TRBJ1-6, with TRBD1 identical over 9 bases. This receptor was taken from a female donor with breast cancer. Some clones in this sample may be carry-over from other donors' samples. The CDR3 is CASSLERQGGNSPLHF. In DNA form, the CDR3 reads TGTGCCAGCAGCTTAGAAAGACAGGGGGGGAATTCACCCCTCCACTTT.